The 4 T cell receptor beta chains listed next were all sequenced from one sample in a study of blood T cell repertoires in COVID-19. The table came from immunoSEQ multiplex PCR; TCRdb's copy has only in-frame clones and leaves some out. The sample contains about 14,000 clones, 84% of which appear only once. Input material: peripheral blood. The source is a woman between 45 and 60 years old with active or convalescent COVID-19.

The chain joins TRBV11-2 to TRBJ2-7, with TRBD1 matching 10 bases. CDR3 length equals 16 residues. Germline loops: CDR1 SGHAT, CDR2 FQNNGV. V lost 6 bases and J lost 2; bases outside the gene matches: 10. CDR3 coding DNA: TGTGCCAGCAGAGCGGGATCAGGGACAGGGGCCTACGAGCAGTACTTC. Translating gives CASRAGSGTGAYEQYF. The full variable domain, its missing parts supplied by reference TRBV11-2 and TRBJ2-7, is EAGVAQSPRYKIIEKRQSVAFWCNPISGHATLYWYQQILGQGPKLLIQFQNNGVVDDSQLPKDRFSAERLKGVDSTLKIQPAKLEDSAVYLCASRAGSGTGAYEQYFGPGTRLTVT.

The V and J genes are TRBV6-4 and TRBJ1-1; D is perhaps TRBD1 (6 bases). The CDR3 loop spans 14 amino acids. The germline V gene has CDR1 MRHNA and CDR2 SNTAGT. V shed 6 bases and J shed 4 bases, with 15 bases lying between them. The CDR3 loop is CASSDTGSGTEAFF. The CDR3 nucleotides read TGTGCCAGCAGCGACACAGGGTCTGGCACTGAAGCTTTCTTT.

The gene calls are TRBV5-1 and TRBJ2-2, with 7 bases that match TRBD1. The CDR3 covers 16 residues. CDR1 is SGHRS, CDR2 YFSETQ, per germline. V was pared by 0 bases and J by 0 bases, with 2 bases of the junction left unmatched. The CDR3 coding sequence is TGCGCCAGCAGCTTGGGACAGGGCGCGAACACCGGGGAGCTGTTTTTT. Its protein is CASSLGQGANTGELFF.

CDR3 coding DNA: TGTGCCAGCAGTTTATGGGGGGGTTTGACAGATACGCAGTATTTT. Its translation is CASSLWGGLTDTQYF. The chain recombines TRBV27 with TRBJ2-3; 7 bases agree with TRBD2. The CDR3 is 15 residues long. Germline V gene lookup returns CDR1 MNHEY and CDR2 SMNVEV (reference sequence). The V segment lost 1 base and the J segment 3 bases; nucleotides outside the gene matches: 4.